The rows below give T cell receptor beta chains drawn from one sample of a study of blood T cell repertoires in COVID-19. Profiled with immunoSEQ multiplex PCR; TCRdb holds only in-frame clones, not every one. Of some 95,000 clones listed, nearly 90% are singletons. The sample consisted of peripheral blood. The origin of the receptors is a man between 65 and 85 years old with acute or convalescent COVID-19. Both conserved end residues are part of each CDR3. The order of the fields is D gene, J gene, V gene, clone size, CDR3 protein, CDR3 DNA. D genes are given only for firm matches. Clone size appears in some rows only: once, few, many, or a class for an expanded clone.

- | TRBJ1-2 | TRBV5-6 | - | CASSLGSTVNYGYTF | TGTGCCAGCAGCTTGGGCTCGACAGTCAACTATGGCTACACCTTC
TRBD1 | TRBJ1-2 | TRBV2 | - | CASSDGQGVYGYTF | TGTGCCAGCAGTGATGGACAGGGAGTTTATGGCTACACCTTC
- | TRBJ1-3 | TRBV5-1 | - | CASSLRARDSGNTIYF | TGCGCCAGCAGCTTGCGGGCCAGGGATAGTGGAAACACCATATATTTT
TRBD1 | TRBJ2-7 | TRBV5-4 | - | CASRAPGTGVYEQYF | TGTGCCAGCAGAGCCCCTGGGACAGGGGTATACGAGCAGTACTTC
- | TRBJ1-4 | TRBV3-1/TRBV3-2 | - | CASSQGSTNEKLFF | TGTGCCAGCAGCCAGGGCTCAACTAATGAAAAACTGTTTTTT
- | TRBJ1-2 | TRBV30 | - | CAWHSRLYGYTF | TGTGCCTGGCACTCCCGACTCTATGGCTACACCTTC
- | TRBJ2-1 | TRBV5-1 | - | CASSLPRDSYNEQFF | TGCGCCAGCAGCTTACCCCGGGACTCCTACAATGAGCAGTTCTTC
- | TRBJ1-5 | TRBV28 | - | CASSRVGQPQHF | TGTGCCAGCTCCAGGGTAGGTCAGCCCCAGCATTTT
TRBD1 | TRBJ1-4 | TRBV18 | - | CASSSQGGEKLFF | TGTGCCAGCTCATCCCAGGGGGGTGAAAAACTGTTTTTT
TRBD1 | TRBJ1-2 | TRBV5-4 | - | CASSLGDRGDGYTF | TGTGCCAGCAGCTTGGGGGACAGGGGCGATGGCTACACCTTC
TRBD2 | TRBJ2-3 | TRBV9 | - | CASSVSGGFGTDTQYF | TGTGCCAGCAGCGTTAGCGGGGGGTTCGGCACAGATACGCAGTATTTT
- | TRBJ1-1 | TRBV29-1 | - | CSVVARGSEAFF | TGCAGCGTTGTTGCCCGAGGGTCTGAAGCTTTCTTT
TRBD1 | TRBJ1-1 | TRBV6-1 | - | CASSFTTGDTEAFF | TGTGCCAGCAGTTTTACGACAGGGGACACTGAAGCTTTCTTT
- | TRBJ1-3 | TRBV21-1 | - | CASSKPKGGQGPGGAGNTIYF | TGTGCCAGCAGCAAACCCAAAGGGGGACAGGGGCCTGGTGGTGCTGGAAACACCATATATTTT
- | TRBJ1-2 | TRBV15 | - | CATSTRQVGYGYTF | TGTGCCACCAGCACCCGACAGGTTGGGTATGGCTACACCTTC
TRBD1 | TRBJ1-2 | TRBV5-1 | - | CASSLEQGNYGYTF | TGCGCCAGCAGCTTGGAACAGGGGAACTATGGCTACACCTTC
- | TRBJ1-5 | TRBV6-4 | - | CASRSKPTDNSNQPQHF | TGTGCCAGCAGGTCCAAACCTACAGATAATAGCAATCAGCCCCAGCATTTT
- | TRBJ2-1 | TRBV5-6 | once | CASTRTGVNYNEQFF | TGTGCCAGCACCAGGACGGGGGTCAACTACAATGAGCAGTTCTTC
TRBD1 | TRBJ1-6 | TRBV11-2 | - | CASSSTGSPNSPLHF | TGTGCCAGCAGCTCGACAGGGTCCCCTAATTCACCCCTCCACTTT
TRBD2 | TRBJ2-3 | TRBV7-6 | - | CASSQRGPSTDTQYF | TGTGCCAGCAGCCAGCGGGGCCCTAGCACAGATACGCAGTATTTT
TRBD1 | TRBJ2-4 | TRBV4-2 | - | CASSQGIGQENIQYF | TGTGCCAGCAGCCAGGGGATTGGACAGGAAAACATTCAGTACTTC
- | TRBJ1-4 | TRBV18 | - | CASSPGQDEKLFF | TGTGCCAGCTCACCGGGCCAAGATGAAAAACTGTTTTTT
- | TRBJ1-5 | TRBV20-1 | once | CSASSGVSNQPQHF | TGCAGTGCTAGTTCGGGGGTTAGCAATCAGCCCCAGCATTTT
TRBD1 | TRBJ2-5 | TRBV25-1 | - | CASSVPPGQAIQETQYF | TGTGCCAGCAGTGTCCCCCCGGGACAGGCGATCCAAGAGACCCAGTACTTC
TRBD1 | TRBJ2-5 | TRBV6-2/TRBV6-3 | once | CASSSGTGAQETQYF | TGTGCCAGCAGCTCCGGGACAGGGGCCCAAGAGACCCAGTACTTC
- | TRBJ2-7 | TRBV21-1 | - | CASSWDTETYEQYF | TGTGCCAGCAGCTGGGACACGGAAACCTACGAGCAGTACTTC
TRBD2 | TRBJ2-5 | TRBV5-4 | - | CASSLAVAGPETQYF | TGTGCCAGCAGCTTGGCGGTAGCGGGGCCTGAGACCCAGTACTTC
- | TRBJ1-5 | TRBV28 | - | CASSLDSGGRVGQPQHF | TGTGCCAGCAGTTTAGACAGCGGGGGCAGGGTCGGTCAGCCCCAGCATTTT
- | TRBJ1-3 | TRBV18 | - | CASSPITDLHSGNTIYF | TGTGCCAGCTCACCAATCACAGATCTCCACTCTGGAAACACCATATATTTT
TRBD1 | TRBJ1-4 | TRBV5-1 | - | CASREWGQLNEKLFF | TGCGCCAGCCGGGAATGGGGACAGCTAAATGAAAAACTGTTTTTT
- | TRBJ1-1 | TRBV28 | - | CATWGGDTEAFF | TGTGCCACCTGGGGAGGGGACACTGAAGCTTTCTTT
- | TRBJ2-2 | TRBV28 | once | CASSFFRNTGELFF | TGTGCCAGCAGTTTTTTCCGGAACACCGGGGAGCTGTTTTTT
- | TRBJ1-4 | TRBV19 | - | CASSPHPPGLGDEKLFF | TGTGCCAGTAGTCCTCATCCCCCCGGACTCGGGGATGAAAAACTGTTTTTT
- | TRBJ1-1 | TRBV28 | - | CASSLAQALDKGTEAFF | TGTGCCAGCAGTTTAGCACAGGCCCTCGATAAAGGCACTGAAGCTTTCTTT
- | TRBJ2-1 | TRBV6-5 | - | CASNPTGRGDEQFF | TGTGCCAGCAACCCGACAGGGCGGGGGGATGAGCAGTTCTTC
TRBD1 | TRBJ1-6 | TRBV11-2 | - | CASSINTGDLFSPLHF | TGTGCCAGCAGCATAAACACAGGGGACCTTTTTTCACCCCTCCACTTT
- | TRBJ2-5 | TRBV5-1 | few | CASSHRGTDGTQYF | TGCGCCAGCAGCCACCGGGGGACAGATGGGACCCAGTACTTC